A selection of T cell receptor beta chains follows, all from one sample in a study of cytomegalovirus exposure and HLA in healthy donors. Sequencing used immunoSEQ multiplex PCR; TCRdb keeps in-frame clones, though not all of them. Among approximately 110,000 clones listed, approximately 78% were seen once. The sequenced sample was PBMCs. These receptors came from a woman in her 40s in good health and CMV-seropositive. Both conserved end residues are part of each CDR3. Each record gives: clone size, D gene, J gene, V gene, CDR3 protein, CDR3 DNA. D genes are given only for firm matches. Clone size, where shown, is once, few, many, or a class for clones that have expanded.

>.|TRBD1|TRBJ1-1|TRBV7-9
CASSQDRVSVTEAFF
TGTGCCAGCAGCCAAGACAGGGTGTCGGTAACTGAAGCTTTCTTT
>.|TRBD1|TRBJ2-6|TRBV5-4
CASNKDRGLDGANVLTF
TGTGCCAGCAACAAAGACAGGGGGCTGGATGGGGCCAACGTCCTGACTTTC
>.|.|TRBJ2-3|TRBV5-8
CASSPERVTDTQYF
TGTGCCAGCAGCCCGGAGAGGGTTACAGATACGCAGTATTTT
>.|.|TRBJ2-1|TRBV2
CASSEQTVHEQFF
TGTGCCAGCAGTGAACAAACAGTCCATGAGCAGTTCTTC
>.|TRBD2|TRBJ2-5|TRBV2
CASSEAGGDQETQYF
TGTGCCAGCAGTGAAGCCGGGGGGGACCAAGAGACCCAGTACTTC
>.|TRBD1|TRBJ1-2|TRBV7-9
CASSLTGDGYGYTF
TGTGCCAGCAGCTTAACAGGGGACGGCTATGGCTACACCTTC
>.|TRBD1|TRBJ1-2|TRBV5-6
CASSWGRDSYGYTF
TGTGCCAGCAGCTGGGGCCGGGACAGCTATGGCTACACCTTC
>.|TRBD1|TRBJ2-7|TRBV9
CASSVVGQGGEQYF
TGTGCCAGCAGCGTAGTCGGACAGGGAGGCGAGCAGTACTTC
>.|.|TRBJ1-2|TRBV6-4
CASSPVGGSGFSYTF
TGTGCCAGCAGTCCGGTAGGAGGTTCCGGCTTCAGCTACACCTTC
>few|.|TRBJ2-4|TRBV6-1
CASSDIHAELAKNIQYF
TGTGCCAGCAGTGACATACACGCCGAATTAGCCAAAAACATTCAGTACTTC
>few|TRBD1|TRBJ1-3|TRBV7-9
CASSSRQGAKGNTIYF
TGTGCCAGCAGCTCCCGCCAGGGGGCTAAAGGAAACACCATATATTTT
>.|.|TRBJ1-1|TRBV7-9
CASSLASGNTEAFF
TGTGCCAGCAGCTTAGCATCGGGGAACACTGAAGCTTTCTTT
>few|.|TRBJ1-2|TRBV10-3
CAISEYDNGEGGYTF
TGTGCCATCAGTGAATATGACAACGGTGAGGGTGGCTACACCTTC
>once|.|TRBJ1-1|TRBV9
CASSVTGNSEAFF
TGTGCCAGCAGCGTCACAGGGAACTCTGAAGCTTTCTTT
>.|.|TRBJ1-5|TRBV5-1
CASSLSGEGNQPQHF
TGCGCCAGCAGCTTGTCGGGTGAAGGCAATCAGCCCCAGCATTTT
>once|TRBD1|TRBJ1-4|TRBV2
CASRDRLEKLFF
TGTGCCAGCAGGGACAGGCTAGAAAAACTGTTTTTT
>.|.|TRBJ1-6|TRBV7-2
CASSFGYSPLHF
TGTGCCAGCAGCTTCGGGTATTCACCCCTCCACTTT
>once|.|TRBJ2-5|TRBV18
CASSPSAGQETQYF
TGTGCCAGCTCACCAAGTGCGGGGCAAGAGACCCAGTACTTC
>.|.|TRBJ2-7|TRBV21-1
CASSKEERQGAYEQYF
TGTGCCAGCAGCAAAGAAGAGAGACAGGGAGCCTACGAGCAGTACTTC
>.|TRBD1|TRBJ1-5|TRBV2
CARGTARGQPQHF
TGTGCCAGGGGGACAGCAAGGGGTCAGCCCCAGCATTTT
>.|TRBD2|TRBJ2-3|TRBV6-1
CASKLLAGTDTQYF
TGTGCCAGCAAGCTTCTAGCGGGGACAGATACGCAGTATTTT
>.|.|TRBJ1-5|TRBV5-6
CASSSGVLRDQPQHF
TGTGCCAGCAGCTCCGGAGTCCTGAGGGATCAGCCCCAGCATTTT
>.|TRBD1|TRBJ1-4|TRBV7-2
CASSLWTGGEEKLFF
TGTGCCAGCAGCCTATGGACAGGGGGCGAAGAAAAACTGTTTTTT
>.|TRBD2|TRBJ2-3|TRBV18
CASSSIGLAGTDTQYF
TGTGCCAGCTCATCTATCGGACTAGCGGGCACAGATACGCAGTATTTT
>.|TRBD1|TRBJ2-5|TRBV19
CASSIGQGDGTQYF
TGTGCCAGTAGTATAGGACAGGGGGATGGGACCCAGTACTTC
>.|TRBD1|TRBJ1-6|TRBV18
CASSPQGGQDSPLHF
TGTGCCAGCTCACCACAGGGGGGACAGGATTCACCCCTCCACTTT
>few|.|TRBJ2-7|TRBV11-3
CASSFIYPGEQYF
TGTGCCAGCAGCTTCATCTACCCCGGCGAGCAGTACTTC
>.|.|TRBJ1-6|TRBV6-1
CASSRGYNNSPLHF
TGTGCCAGCAGTAGAGGGTATAATAATTCACCCCTCCACTTT
>.|.|TRBJ2-7|TRBV5-1
CASTEQGIYEQYF
TGCGCCAGCACGGAGCAGGGTATTTACGAGCAGTACTTC
>few|.|TRBJ1-2|TRBV2
CASNIGSPNYGYTF
TGTGCCAGCAACATCGGGAGTCCTAACTATGGCTACACCTTC
>.|.|TRBJ2-3|TRBV13
CASSLEAGGDTQYF
TGTGCCAGCAGCTTAGAGGCGGGTGGAGATACGCAGTATTTT
>.|TRBD1|TRBJ2-1|TRBV2
CASSADRGEQFF
TGTGCCAGCAGTGCAGACAGGGGTGAGCAGTTCTTC
>.|.|TRBJ1-5|TRBV27
CASSQINQPQHF
TGTGCCAGCAGTCAAATCAATCAGCCCCAGCATTTT
>.|.|TRBJ1-2|TRBV13
CASSLAGNYGYTF
TGTGCCAGCAGCTTAGCAGGGAACTATGGCTACACCTTC
>.|.|TRBJ1-1|TRBV6-1
CASRRQVPEAFF
TGTGCCAGCAGACGACAGGTTCCTGAAGCTTTCTTT
>.|.|TRBJ1-6|TRBV4-1
CASSHGGESPLHF
TGCGCCAGCAGCCACGGGGGAGAGTCACCCCTCCACTTT
>.|TRBD1|TRBJ1-2|TRBV5-1
CASAARDRGSYGYTF
TGCGCCAGCGCCGCCCGGGACAGGGGTAGCTATGGCTACACCTTC
>.|.|TRBJ2-1|TRBV27
CASSLNSRGEEQFF
TGTGCCAGCAGTCTAAATTCTAGGGGCGAGGAGCAGTTCTTC
>.|.|TRBJ1-2|TRBV5-1
CASSLGQTQPYGYTF
TGCGCCAGCAGCTTAGGACAGACTCAACCCTATGGCTACACCTTC
>once|TRBD2|TRBJ2-3|TRBV6-1
CASSLADHSTDTQYF
TGTGCCAGCAGCCTAGCGGACCACAGCACAGATACGCAGTATTTT
>.|TRBD2|TRBJ2-1|TRBV5-1
CASSSLTSGGFNEQFF
TGCGCCAGCAGCTCCCTGACTAGCGGGGGTTTTAATGAGCAGTTCTTC
>.|.|TRBJ1-2|TRBV12-5
CASGLVHNRDHGYTF
TGTGCTAGTGGTTTGGTACACAACAGGGACCATGGCTACACCTTC
>.|TRBD2|TRBJ2-5|TRBV7-8
CASSLERGGKETQYF
TGTGCCAGCAGCTTAGAGCGGGGGGGCAAAGAGACCCAGTACTTC
>.|TRBD1|TRBJ1-6|TRBV10-3
CAISDGQGTGHNSPLHF
TGTGCCATCAGTGATGGACAGGGGACAGGTCATAATTCACCCCTCCACTTT
>.|.|TRBJ2-7|TRBV10-3
CAISELLQYEQYF
TGTGCCATCAGTGAGTTGCTCCAGTACGAGCAGTACTTC
>.|.|TRBJ1-2|TRBV6-1
CASSEVGGPSGYGYTF
TGTGCCAGCAGTGAGGTGGGAGGGCCGAGCGGCTATGGCTACACCTTC
>.|.|TRBJ1-2|TRBV4-3
CASSQVRWVGYTF
TGCGCCAGCAGCCAAGTGAGGTGGGTTGGCTACACCTTC
>.|.|TRBJ1-1|TRBV11-2
CASSLRSVSRTEAFF
TGTGCCAGCAGCTTGCGGAGTGTATCGCGGACTGAAGCTTTCTTT
>.|TRBD1|TRBJ1-2|TRBV10-3
CAISERQGVGYTF
TGTGCCATCAGTGAGAGACAGGGGGTTGGCTACACCTTC
>.|.|TRBJ2-7|TRBV7-9
CASSLAGSYEQYF
TGTGCCAGCAGCTTAGCGGGCAGCTACGAGCAGTACTTC
>.|.|TRBJ2-1|TRBV7-2
CASSFGGPSSYNEQFF
TGTGCCAGCAGCTTTGGCGGCCCGAGCTCCTACAATGAGCAGTTCTTC
>.|TRBD1|TRBJ2-7|TRBV6-5
CASSWLRTGRTYEQYF
TGTGCCAGCAGTTGGCTCCGGACAGGACGGACCTACGAGCAGTACTTC
>.|TRBD1|TRBJ2-7|TRBV5-1
CASSHGQGARTYEQYF
TGCGCCAGCAGCCACGGACAGGGGGCGAGGACCTACGAGCAGTACTTC
>.|TRBD1|TRBJ1-1|TRBV15
CATSLDRAKAFF
TGTGCCACCAGCTTAGACAGGGCGAAAGCTTTCTTT
>many|TRBD1|TRBJ1-5|TRBV4-3
CASSQDLDRGLANQPQHF
TGCGCCAGCAGCCAAGATCTGGACAGGGGGCTTGCAAATCAGCCCCAGCATTTT